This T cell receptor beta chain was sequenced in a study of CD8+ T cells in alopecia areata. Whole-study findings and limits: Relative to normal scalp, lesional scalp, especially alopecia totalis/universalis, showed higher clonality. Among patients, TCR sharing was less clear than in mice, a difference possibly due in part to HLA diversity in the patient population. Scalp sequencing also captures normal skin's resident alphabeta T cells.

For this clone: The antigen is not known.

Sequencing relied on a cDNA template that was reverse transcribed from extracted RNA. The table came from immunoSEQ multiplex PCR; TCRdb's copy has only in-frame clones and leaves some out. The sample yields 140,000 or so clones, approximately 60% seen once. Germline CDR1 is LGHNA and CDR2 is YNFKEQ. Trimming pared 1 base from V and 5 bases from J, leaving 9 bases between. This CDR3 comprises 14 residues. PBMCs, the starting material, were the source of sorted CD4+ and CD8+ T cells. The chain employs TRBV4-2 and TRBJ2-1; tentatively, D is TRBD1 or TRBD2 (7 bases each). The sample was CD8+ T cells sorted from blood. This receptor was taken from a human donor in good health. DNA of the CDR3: TGTGCCAGCAGCCAAGCAGGGGGGGACAATGAGCAGTTCTTC. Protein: CASSQAGGDNEQFF.